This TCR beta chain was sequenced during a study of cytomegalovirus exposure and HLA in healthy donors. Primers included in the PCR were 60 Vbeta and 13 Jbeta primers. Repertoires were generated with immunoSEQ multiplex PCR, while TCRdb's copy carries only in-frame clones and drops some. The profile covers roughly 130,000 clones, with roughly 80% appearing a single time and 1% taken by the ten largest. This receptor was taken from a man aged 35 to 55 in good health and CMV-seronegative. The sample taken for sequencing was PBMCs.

The CDR3, as DNA: TGTGCCAGCAGTCGACATGCCCGGGACACCAACTATGGCTACACCTTC. Protein sequence: CASSRHARDTNYGYTF. The V and J genes are TRBV5-4 and TRBJ1-2, with a possible D match to TRBD1 (6 bases). CDR3 length: 16 residues. Germline lookup yields CDR1 SGHNT and CDR2 YYREEE (reference sequence). The V end lost 5 bases, the J end lost 2 bases, and 19 bases lay between the germline ends. The full variable domain, its missing parts supplied by reference TRBV5-4 and TRBJ1-2, is ETGVTQSPTHLIKTRGQQVTLRCSSQSGHNTVSWYQQALGQGPQFIFQYYREEENGRGNFPPRFSGLQFPNYSSELNVNALELDDSALYLCASSRHARDTNYGYTFGSGTRLTVV.